Included here is one T cell receptor (beta chain) sequence, with context. Antigen: not known. This may be a read error: a much more frequent sequence differs by one nucleotide. TCR beta CDR3 amplification used RNA transcripts. Second-round multiplex PCR followed a first-round RT-PCR using HTBI primers. TCRdb redid the calling of the multiplex PCR reads with MiXCR, one entry per CDR3 protein. The top ten hold over 8.5% of the sample, which has roughly 1.1 million distinct CDR3 sequences, about two fifths seen once. The evidence that diagnosis relied on was clinical symptoms, serum thyroxine, TRAb, thyroid ultrasound and orbital computed tomography. The CDR3 covers 15 residues. From germline, CDR1 is SGHTA and CDR2 FQGNSA. This specimen belongs to a study of Graves' ophthalmopathy and Graves' hyperthyroidism. Study results and limitations: An 81.08% specificity and roughly 90% sensitivity were achieved by a 13-signature model that separated ophthalmopathy from stable hyperthyroidism.

The sequence came from an adult man with Graves' hyperthyroidism. Material for sequencing was peripheral blood or thyroid tissue (not recorded which). V is TRBV7-2 and J is TRBJ1-5, with a weak D call TRBD1 (5 bases). DNA of the CDR3: TGTGCCAGCAGCTTAGTTGGGGCGATCAATCAGCCCCGGCATTTT. Its translation: CASSLVGAINQPRHF.